This entry concerns a single TCR beta chain. Its antigen is not known. Profiled with immunoSEQ multiplex PCR; TCRdb holds only in-frame clones, not every one. The table lists over 65,000 clones, around 94% of them singletons. Trimming removed 4 bases at V and 4 bases at J, with 7 bases between. There are 12 residues in the CDR3. Germline-derived CDR1 and CDR2 are MNHEY and SVGAGI. This entry comes from a study of cytomegalovirus exposure and HLA in healthy donors. Background on the study: The same platform used for the 650 to 700 first-cohort repertoires was also used for the 120 or so validation repertoires, as a later analysis reported.

Whole-study results and caveats: The dataset shows that most TCR sequences were rare, while some public TCRs occurred in many donors. TCR beta chains numbering more than 150 were designated cytomegalovirus-associated. The authors confirmed in vitro that a few CMV-associated chains were specific for CMV antigens.

V gene TRBV6-5 combines with J gene TRBJ1-2, with D possibly being TRBD1 (5 bases). This clonotype was sampled from a woman aged 18-29 years in good health and CMV-seropositive. Sequencing was performed on PBMCs. In DNA, the CDR3 is TGTGCCAGCAGTTCCCAGGGCTATGGCTACACCTTC. Translating it yields CASSSQGYGYTF.